This T cell receptor beta chain was sequenced for a study of blood T cell repertoires in COVID-19. Study information: COVID-19 samples, acute and convalescent, were from the United States, Italy and Spain. PBMCs, B-cell-depleted T cells, or T cells provided the cDNA or gDNA that made up the material.

In the study's own analysis: Quantification of nucleated cells was approximated via reference gene primer amplification. The assay was immunoSEQ multiplex PCR, and TCRdb's table has in-frame clones only and misses some. That table gives V, J and clone size, and the DNA gave D and trimming. The sample has just over 150,000 clones, approximately 92% seen once; the top ten hold around 16%. The CDR3 runs to 12 residues. The germline V gene has CDR1 SGHVS and CDR2 FQNEAQ. V was cut by 0 bases and J by 10 bases, with 7 bases left in between. V and J are TRBV7-8 and TRBJ2-1, with D maybe TRBD1 (5 bases). This clonotype was sampled from a woman aged 40-49 years with acute or convalescent COVID-19. The specimen sequenced was peripheral blood. The CDR3 here is CASSLAGVEQFF. In DNA form, the CDR3 reads TGTGCCAGCAGCTTAGCAGGGGTGGAGCAGTTCTTC.